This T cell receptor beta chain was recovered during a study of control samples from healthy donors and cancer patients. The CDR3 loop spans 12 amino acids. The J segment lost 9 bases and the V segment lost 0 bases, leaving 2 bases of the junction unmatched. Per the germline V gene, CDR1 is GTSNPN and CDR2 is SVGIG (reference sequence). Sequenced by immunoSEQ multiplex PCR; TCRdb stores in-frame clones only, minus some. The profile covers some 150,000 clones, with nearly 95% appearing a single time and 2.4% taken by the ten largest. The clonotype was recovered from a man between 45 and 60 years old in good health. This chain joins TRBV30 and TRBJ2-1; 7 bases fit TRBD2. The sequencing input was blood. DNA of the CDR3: TGTGCCTGGAGTGTACGGGGGGTTGAGCAGTTCTTC. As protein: CAWSVRGVEQFF.